Shown below are 5 T cell receptor beta chains from a single sample sequenced in a study of neurological immune-mediated disorders. Each CDR3 protein gets one entry after TCRdb re-called the 5' RACE reads with MiXCR. Of 35,000 to 50,000 distinct CDR3 sequences in the sample, about 2.5% were seen once. Sequenced: PBMCs. The receptors were gathered from a man between 45 and 60 years old with multiple sclerosis.

This clonotype has at least ten counts. The chain combines TRBV4-3 with TRBJ2-7; 11 bases agree with TRBD1. After removal of 3 bases from V and 4 bases from J, the junction contained 5 bases not matched to a gene. This CDR3 is built from 15 residues. CDR1 is LGHNA and CDR2 is YSLEER in the germline V gene. DNA of the CDR3: TGCGCCAGCAGCCAGTCCGGGACAGGGGGTTACGAGCAGTACTTC. Amino acids: CASSQSGTGGYEQYF.

This clonotype has just a few counts. The genes are TRBV20-1 and TRBJ1-3; D not resolved. The V gene lost 2 bases and the J gene lost 3 bases, with 8 bases spanning the gap. The length of the CDR3 is 13 residues. Per the germline V gene, CDR1 is DFQATT and CDR2 is SNEGSKA (reference sequence). The CDR3 DNA sequence: TGCAGTGCTAGAAGCGGGGATGGAAACACCATATATTTT. Protein product: CSARSGDGNTIYF.

This clonotype was observed many times. The chain uses TRBV20-1 and TRBJ2-3; no definite D call. The CDR3 extends over 14 amino acids. Per germline, CDR1 DFQATT and CDR2 SNEGSKA (reference sequence). Trimming left V 6 bases short and J 2 bases short, with 15 bases between. CDR3 DNA: TGCAGTGCACCACGGACCCACCTCACAGATACGCAGTATTTT. This translates into CSAPRTHLTDTQYF.

This clonotype was seen ten or more times. The chain carries TRBV25-1 and TRBJ2-7; possible D gene TRBD2, 8 bases. The CDR3 is made up of 16 amino acids. V was clipped by 8 bases and J by 5 bases, with 25 bases between them. Germline loops: CDR1 MGHDK, CDR2 SYGVNS. The CDR3 DNA follows: TGTGCCAGCGGAAATCACGGGAGGGGGCGAGAAAACGAGCAGTACTTC. Translating it yields CASGNHGRGRENEQYF.

There are many counts of this clonotype. The chain couples TRBV20-1 to TRBJ2-7, with D unclear. Germline V gene data show CDR1 as DFQATT and CDR2 as SNEGSKA (reference sequence). V shed 0 bases and J shed 6 bases, with 9 bases lying between them. CDR3 size: 12 residues. The CDR3 sequence is CSARDFPFEQYF. The DNA for the CDR3 is TGCAGTGCTAGAGATTTCCCCTTCGAGCAGTACTTC.